This T cell receptor beta chain was recorded in a study of PD-L1 blockade in urothelial cancer. Background on the study: Male sex and bladder-origin urothelial cancer characterized about 85% of the roughly 30 patients. The analyses of blood took place 3 weeks (second dose) and 6 weeks after treatment start.

The sample's time point: peripheral blood 6 weeks after treatment start. Patients suffered from locally advanced or metastatic urothelial carcinoma. The CDR3 has 15 amino acids. Germline CDR1 is SGHNT and CDR2 is YENEEA. V shed 4 bases and J 0 bases; nucleotides not matched to a gene: 3. Libraries were prepared by immunoSEQ multiplex PCR; TCRdb keeps only in-frame clonotypes and omits some of them. The data contain 95,000 to 150,000 clones, about 83% of them seen just once; the ten biggest clones take up about 2.4%. This chain links TRBV11-3 with TRBJ2-1, with TRBD2 identical over 7 bases. The sequence was obtained from a man aged 45-65 years with urothelial cancer. Sequenced material: PBMCs, taken around atezolizumab (anti-PD-L1) treatment. The CDR3 nucleotides read TGTGCCAGCAGCTCGGCGGGAGCCTCCTACAATGAGCAGTTCTTC. Protein: CASSSAGASYNEQFF.